One TCR beta chain is described in this entry. Only in-frame clones appear in the TCRdb table, and some are missing; sequencing was by immunoSEQ multiplex PCR. The profile shows 85,000 to 100,000 clones, roughly 90% of them singletons. The CDR3 extends over 12 amino acids. The V end was cut by 5 bases, the J end by 4 bases, with 8 bases between. Germline lookup yields CDR1 MNHEY and CDR2 SVGAGI. Cells were sorted from thawed PBMC rested overnight and stained with GMM-loaded CD1B tetramer, viability dye and anti-CD3. The CD1B tetramers carried C32 glucose monomycolate purified from Rhodococcus equi. The data were obtained in a study of T cells in tuberculosis.

This TCR came from an adult woman with latent tuberculosis. The gene calls are TRBV6-5 and TRBJ1-2; perhaps TRBD1 as D (6 bases). The source material was CD1b-GMM tetramer-negative cells sorted from PBMCs. The CDR3 protein is CASSKQGYGYTF. CDR3 bases: TGTGCCAGCAGTAAACAGGGCTATGGCTACACCTTC.